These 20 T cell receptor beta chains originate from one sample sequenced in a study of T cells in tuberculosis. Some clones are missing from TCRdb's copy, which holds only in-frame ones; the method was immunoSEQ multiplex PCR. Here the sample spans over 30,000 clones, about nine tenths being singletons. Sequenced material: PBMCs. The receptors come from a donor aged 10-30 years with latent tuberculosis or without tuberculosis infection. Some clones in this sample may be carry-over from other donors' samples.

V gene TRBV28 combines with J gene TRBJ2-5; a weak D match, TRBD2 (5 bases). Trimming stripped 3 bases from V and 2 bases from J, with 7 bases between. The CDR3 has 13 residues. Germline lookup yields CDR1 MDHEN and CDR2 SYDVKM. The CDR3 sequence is CASSLEEQETQYF. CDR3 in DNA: TGTGCCAGCAGTTTGGAGGAACAAGAGACCCAGTACTTC.

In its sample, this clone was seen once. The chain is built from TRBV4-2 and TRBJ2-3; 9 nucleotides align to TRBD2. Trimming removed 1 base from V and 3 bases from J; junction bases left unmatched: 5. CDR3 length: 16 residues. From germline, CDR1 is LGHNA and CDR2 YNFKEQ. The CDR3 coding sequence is TGTGCCAGCAGCCAAGGTAGCGGGAGTCGGACAGATACGCAGTATTTT. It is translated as CASSQGSGSRTDTQYF.

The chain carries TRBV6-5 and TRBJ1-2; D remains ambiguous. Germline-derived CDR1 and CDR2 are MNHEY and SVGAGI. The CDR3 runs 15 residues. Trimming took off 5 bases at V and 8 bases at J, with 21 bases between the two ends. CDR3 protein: CASSRTLPNPGGYTF. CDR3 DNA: TGTGCCAGCAGTCGAACGCTTCCTAACCCCGGGGGCTACACCTTC.

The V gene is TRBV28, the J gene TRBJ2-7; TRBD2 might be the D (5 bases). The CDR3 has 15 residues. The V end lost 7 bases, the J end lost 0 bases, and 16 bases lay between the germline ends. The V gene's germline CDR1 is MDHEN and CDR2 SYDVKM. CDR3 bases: TGTGCCAGCATCGATGTTGCGGCGGGCTCCTACGAGCAGTACTTC. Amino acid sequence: CASIDVAAGSYEQYF.

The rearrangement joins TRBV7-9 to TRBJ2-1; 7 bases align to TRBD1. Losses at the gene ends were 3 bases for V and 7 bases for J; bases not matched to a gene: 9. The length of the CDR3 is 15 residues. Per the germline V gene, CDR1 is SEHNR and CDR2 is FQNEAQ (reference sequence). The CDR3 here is CASSFETGIRNEQFF. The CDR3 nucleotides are TGTGCCAGCAGCTTCGAGACAGGGATAAGAAATGAGCAGTTCTTC.

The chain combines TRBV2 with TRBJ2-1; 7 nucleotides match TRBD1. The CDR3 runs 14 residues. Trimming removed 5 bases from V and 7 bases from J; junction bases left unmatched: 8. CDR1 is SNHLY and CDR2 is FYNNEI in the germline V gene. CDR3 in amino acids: CASSSPDRANEQFF. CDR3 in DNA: TGTGCCAGCAGTTCCCCTGACAGGGCAAATGAGCAGTTCTTC. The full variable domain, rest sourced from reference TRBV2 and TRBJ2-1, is EPEVTQTPSHQVTQMGQEVILRCVPISNHLYFYWYRQILGQKVEFLVSFYNNEISEKSEIFDDQFSVERPDGSNFTLKIRSTKLEDSAMYFCASSSPDRANEQFFGPGTRLTVL.

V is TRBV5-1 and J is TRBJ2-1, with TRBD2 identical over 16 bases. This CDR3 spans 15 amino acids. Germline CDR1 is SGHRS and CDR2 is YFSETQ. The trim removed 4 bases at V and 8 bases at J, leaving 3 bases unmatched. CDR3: CASSHGTSGRDEQFF. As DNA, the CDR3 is TGCGCCAGCAGCCACGGGACTAGCGGGAGGGATGAGCAGTTCTTC.

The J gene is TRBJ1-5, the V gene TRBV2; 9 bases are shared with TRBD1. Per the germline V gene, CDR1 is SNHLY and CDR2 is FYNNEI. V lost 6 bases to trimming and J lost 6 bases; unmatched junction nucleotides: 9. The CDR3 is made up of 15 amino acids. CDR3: CASRVTGGLGQPQHF. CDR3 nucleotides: TGTGCCAGCAGGGTGACAGGGGGACTCGGTCAGCCCCAGCATTTT.

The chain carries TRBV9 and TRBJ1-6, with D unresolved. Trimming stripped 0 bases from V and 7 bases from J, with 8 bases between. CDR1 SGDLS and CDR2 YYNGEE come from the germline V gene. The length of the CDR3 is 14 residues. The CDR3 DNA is TGTGCCAGCAGCGTAGACAGAATGAATTCACCCCTCCACTTT. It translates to CASSVDRMNSPLHF.

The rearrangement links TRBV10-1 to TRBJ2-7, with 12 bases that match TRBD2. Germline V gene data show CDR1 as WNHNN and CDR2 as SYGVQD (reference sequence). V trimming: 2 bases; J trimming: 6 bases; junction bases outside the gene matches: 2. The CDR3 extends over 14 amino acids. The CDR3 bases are TGCGCCAGCAGTGAGCTAGCGGGAGGGCGCGAGCAGTACTTC. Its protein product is CASSELAGGREQYF.

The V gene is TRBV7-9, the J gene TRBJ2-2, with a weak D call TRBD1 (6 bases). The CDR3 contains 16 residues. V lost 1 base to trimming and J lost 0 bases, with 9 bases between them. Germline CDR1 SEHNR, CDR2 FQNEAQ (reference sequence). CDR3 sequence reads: CASSLGQATNTGELFF. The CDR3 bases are TGTGCCAGCAGCTTAGGACAGGCGACGAACACCGGGGAGCTGTTTTTT.

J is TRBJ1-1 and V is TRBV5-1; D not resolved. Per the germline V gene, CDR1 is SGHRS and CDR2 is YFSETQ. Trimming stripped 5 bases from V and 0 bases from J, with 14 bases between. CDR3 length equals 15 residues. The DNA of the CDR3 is TGCGCCAGCAGTTCGGAAGGGAGCATGAACACTGAAGCTTTCTTT. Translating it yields CASSSEGSMNTEAFF. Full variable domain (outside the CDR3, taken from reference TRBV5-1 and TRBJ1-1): KAGVTQTPRYLIKTRGQQVTLSCSPISGHRSVSWYQQTPGQGLQFLFEYFSETQRNKGNFPGRFSGRQFSNSRSEMNVSTLELGDSALYLCASSSEGSMNTEAFFGQGTRLTVV.

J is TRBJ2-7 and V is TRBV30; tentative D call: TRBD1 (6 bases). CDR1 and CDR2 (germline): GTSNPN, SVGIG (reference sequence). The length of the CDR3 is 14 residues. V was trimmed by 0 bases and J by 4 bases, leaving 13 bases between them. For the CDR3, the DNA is TGTGCCTGGAGTGTTGGCAGGGGCGGGTACGAGCAGTACTTC. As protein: CAWSVGRGGYEQYF.

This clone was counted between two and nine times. CDR3 residues: CASSLGQGRYEQYF. The DNA of the CDR3 is TGTGCCAGCAGTCTCGGACAGGGGCGCTACGAGCAGTACTTC. The genes are TRBV27 and TRBJ2-7; 9 bases map to TRBD1. This CDR3 contains 14 residues. The trim removed 5 bases at V and 3 bases at J, leaving 5 bases unmatched. CDR1 and CDR2 from the germline V gene are MNHEY and SMNVEV (reference sequence).

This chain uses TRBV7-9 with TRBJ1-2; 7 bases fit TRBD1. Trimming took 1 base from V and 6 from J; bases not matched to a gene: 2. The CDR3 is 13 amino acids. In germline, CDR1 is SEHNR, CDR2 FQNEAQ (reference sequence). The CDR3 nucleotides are TGTGCCAGCAGCTTAGAACAGGGGAATGGCTACACCTTC. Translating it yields CASSLEQGNGYTF.

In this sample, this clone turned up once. Written as DNA, the CDR3 is TGTGCCAGCAGCCCAAACCCCGGGAGGGGTAGAGGCTACACCTTC. Protein: CASSPNPGRGRGYTF. The rearrangement uses TRBV27 and TRBJ1-2; perhaps TRBD1 as D (5 bases). Trimming cost V 6 bases and J 8 bases, with 22 bases left between them. The germline V gene encodes CDR1 MNHEY and CDR2 SMNVEV (reference sequence). This CDR3 contains 15 residues.

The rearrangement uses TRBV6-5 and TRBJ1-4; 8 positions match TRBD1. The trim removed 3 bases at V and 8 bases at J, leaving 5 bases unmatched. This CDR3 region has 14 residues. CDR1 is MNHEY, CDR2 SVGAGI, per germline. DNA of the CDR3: TGTGCCAGCAGTTATGTACAGGGGGACGAAAAACTGTTTTTT. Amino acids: CASSYVQGDEKLFF.

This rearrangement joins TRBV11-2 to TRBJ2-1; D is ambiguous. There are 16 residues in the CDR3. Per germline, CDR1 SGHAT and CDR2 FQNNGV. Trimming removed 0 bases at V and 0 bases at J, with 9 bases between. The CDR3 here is CASSLDDITSYNEQFF. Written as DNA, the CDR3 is TGTGCCAGCAGCTTAGATGACATCACCTCCTACAATGAGCAGTTCTTC.

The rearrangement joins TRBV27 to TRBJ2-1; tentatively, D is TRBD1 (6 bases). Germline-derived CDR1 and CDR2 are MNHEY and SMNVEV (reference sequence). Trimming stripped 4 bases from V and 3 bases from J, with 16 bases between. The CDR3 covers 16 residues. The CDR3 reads CASSSRRQGNYNEQFF. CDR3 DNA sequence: TGTGCCAGCAGTTCCCGACGGCAGGGGAACTACAATGAGCAGTTCTTC.

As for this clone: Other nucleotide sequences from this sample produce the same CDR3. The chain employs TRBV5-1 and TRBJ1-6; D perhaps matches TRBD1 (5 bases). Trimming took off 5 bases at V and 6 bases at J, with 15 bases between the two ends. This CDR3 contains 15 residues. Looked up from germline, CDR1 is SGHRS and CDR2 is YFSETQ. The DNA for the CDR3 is TGCGCCAGCAGAGGTTTGGGACTCTCTAATTCACCCCTCCACTTT. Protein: CASRGLGLSNSPLHF.